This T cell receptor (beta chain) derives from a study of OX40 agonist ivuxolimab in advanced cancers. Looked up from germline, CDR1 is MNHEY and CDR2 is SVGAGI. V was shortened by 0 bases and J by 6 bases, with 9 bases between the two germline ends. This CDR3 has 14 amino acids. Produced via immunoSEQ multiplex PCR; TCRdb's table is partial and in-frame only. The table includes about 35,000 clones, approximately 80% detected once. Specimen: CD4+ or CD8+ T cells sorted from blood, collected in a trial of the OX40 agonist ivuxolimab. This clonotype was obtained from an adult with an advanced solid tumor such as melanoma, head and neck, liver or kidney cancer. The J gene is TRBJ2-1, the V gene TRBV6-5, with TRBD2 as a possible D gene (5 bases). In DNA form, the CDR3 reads TGTGCCAGCAGTTACTCTCGCGGGCGCAATGAGCAGTTCTTC. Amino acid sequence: CASSYSRGRNEQFF.